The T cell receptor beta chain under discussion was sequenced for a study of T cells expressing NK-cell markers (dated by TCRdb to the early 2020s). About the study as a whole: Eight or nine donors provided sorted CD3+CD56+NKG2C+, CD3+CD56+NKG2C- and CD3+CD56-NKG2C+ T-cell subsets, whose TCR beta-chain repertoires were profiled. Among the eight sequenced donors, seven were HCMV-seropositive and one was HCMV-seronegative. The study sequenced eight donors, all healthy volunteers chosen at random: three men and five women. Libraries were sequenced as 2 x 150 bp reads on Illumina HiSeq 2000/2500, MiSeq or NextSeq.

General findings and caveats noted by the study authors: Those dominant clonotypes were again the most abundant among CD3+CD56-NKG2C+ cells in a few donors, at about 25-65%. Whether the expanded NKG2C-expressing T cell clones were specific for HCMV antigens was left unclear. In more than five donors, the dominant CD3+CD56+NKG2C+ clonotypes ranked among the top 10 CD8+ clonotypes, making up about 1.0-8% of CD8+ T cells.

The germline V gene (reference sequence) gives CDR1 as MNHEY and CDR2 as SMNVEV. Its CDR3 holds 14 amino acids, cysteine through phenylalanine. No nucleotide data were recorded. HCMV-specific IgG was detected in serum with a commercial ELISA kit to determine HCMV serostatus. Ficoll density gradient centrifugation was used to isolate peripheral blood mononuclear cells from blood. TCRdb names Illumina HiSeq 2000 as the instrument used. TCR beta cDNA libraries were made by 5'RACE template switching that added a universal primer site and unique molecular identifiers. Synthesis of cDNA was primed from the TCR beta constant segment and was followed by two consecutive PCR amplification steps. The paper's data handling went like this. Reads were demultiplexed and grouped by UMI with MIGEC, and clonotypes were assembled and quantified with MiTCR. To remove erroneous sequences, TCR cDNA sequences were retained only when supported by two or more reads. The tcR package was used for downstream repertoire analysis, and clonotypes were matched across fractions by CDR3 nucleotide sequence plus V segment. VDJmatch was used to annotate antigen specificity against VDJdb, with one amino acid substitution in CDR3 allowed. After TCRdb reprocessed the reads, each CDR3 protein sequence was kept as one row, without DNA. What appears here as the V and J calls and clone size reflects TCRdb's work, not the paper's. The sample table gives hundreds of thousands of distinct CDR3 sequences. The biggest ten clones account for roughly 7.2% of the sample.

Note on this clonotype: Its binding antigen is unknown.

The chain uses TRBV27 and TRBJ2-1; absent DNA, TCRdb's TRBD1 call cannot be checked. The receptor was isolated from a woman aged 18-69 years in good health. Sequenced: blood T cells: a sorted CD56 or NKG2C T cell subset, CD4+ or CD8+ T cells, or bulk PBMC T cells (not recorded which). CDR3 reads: CASSPHPGANEQFF.